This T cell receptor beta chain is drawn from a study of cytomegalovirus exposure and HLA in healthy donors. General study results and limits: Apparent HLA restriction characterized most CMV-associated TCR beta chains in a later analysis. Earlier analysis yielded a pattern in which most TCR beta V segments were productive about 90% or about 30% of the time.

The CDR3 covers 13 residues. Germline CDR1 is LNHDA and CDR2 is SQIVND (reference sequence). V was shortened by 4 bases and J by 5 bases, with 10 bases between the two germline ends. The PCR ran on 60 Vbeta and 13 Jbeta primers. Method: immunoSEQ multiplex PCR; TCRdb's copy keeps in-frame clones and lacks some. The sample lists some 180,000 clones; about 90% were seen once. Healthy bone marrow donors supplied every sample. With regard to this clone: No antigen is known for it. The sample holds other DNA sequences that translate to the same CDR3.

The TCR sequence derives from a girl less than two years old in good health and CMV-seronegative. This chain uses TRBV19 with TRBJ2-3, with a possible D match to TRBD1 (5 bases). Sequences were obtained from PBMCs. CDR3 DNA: TGTGCCAGTAGTAACCGAAGGGGAGATACGCAGTATTTT. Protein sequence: CASSNRRGDTQYF.